The T cell receptor beta chain described here comes from a study of long-term antiretroviral therapy in people with HIV. Findings and limits, study-wide: Once patients were on ART, diversity went higher but still fell short of transplant donor controls.

Run at survey level, the immunoSEQ assay was version v3.0. For every sample, sequencing targeted about 40,000-50,000 T-cell genomes. Some clones are missing from TCRdb's copy, which holds only in-frame ones; the method was immunoSEQ multiplex PCR. The repertoire has some 21,000 clones, roughly 85% of them found once; the top ten carry over 6.5%. Trimming cost V 0 bases and J 4 bases, with 8 bases left between them. This CDR3 spans 14 amino acids. Per germline, CDR1 SGDLS and CDR2 YYNGEE. Regarding this clone: Its specificity is unknown.

The chain couples TRBV9 to TRBJ2-1; D is unresolved. The origin of this receptor is a man in his fifties or sixties with HIV. Specimen: unsorted PBMCs, collected at the start of antiretroviral therapy. This CDR3 is CASSVDLTYNEQFF. The CDR3, as DNA: TGTGCCAGCAGCGTAGACCTTACTTACAATGAGCAGTTCTTC.